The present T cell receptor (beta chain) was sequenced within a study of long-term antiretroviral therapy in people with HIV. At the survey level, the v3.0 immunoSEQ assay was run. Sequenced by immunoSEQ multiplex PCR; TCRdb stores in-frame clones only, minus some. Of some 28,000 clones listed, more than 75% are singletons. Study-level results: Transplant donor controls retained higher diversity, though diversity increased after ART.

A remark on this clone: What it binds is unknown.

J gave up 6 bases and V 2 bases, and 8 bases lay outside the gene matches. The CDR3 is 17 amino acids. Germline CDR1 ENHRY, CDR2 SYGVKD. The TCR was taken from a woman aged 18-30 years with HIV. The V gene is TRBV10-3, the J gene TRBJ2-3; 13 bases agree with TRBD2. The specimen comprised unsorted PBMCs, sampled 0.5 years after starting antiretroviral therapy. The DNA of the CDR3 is TGTGCCATCAGTGAGCCGACTAGCGGGAGGTCCGGGGATACGCAGTATTTT. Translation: CAISEPTSGRSGDTQYF.